The sequence of this T cell receptor (beta chain) was determined in a study of blood T cells in healthy people across ages. Per-sample yields of isolated PBMCs were at least 6 million. With a J-beta primer mix and a sample-barcoded 5' primer, a second PCR ran about 7 to 11 cycles. Using its own MiXCR run on the 5' RACE reads, TCRdb lists one record per CDR3 protein. In the table there are about 970,000 distinct CDR3 sequences, 51% of which are singletons. Germline-derived CDR1 and CDR2 are GTSNPN and SVGIG (reference sequence). The CDR3 contains 13 residues. The trim removed 7 bases at V and 7 bases at J, leaving 10 bases unmatched.

The chain employs TRBV30 and TRBJ2-1; TRBD2 matches at 7 bases. Sequencing was done on a sample of blood. This sequence originates from a woman in her sixties in good health. The CDR3 DNA reads TGTGCCTCTGCCCTAGCGGAGCTAAATGAGCAGTTCTTC. Its protein product is CASALAELNEQFF.